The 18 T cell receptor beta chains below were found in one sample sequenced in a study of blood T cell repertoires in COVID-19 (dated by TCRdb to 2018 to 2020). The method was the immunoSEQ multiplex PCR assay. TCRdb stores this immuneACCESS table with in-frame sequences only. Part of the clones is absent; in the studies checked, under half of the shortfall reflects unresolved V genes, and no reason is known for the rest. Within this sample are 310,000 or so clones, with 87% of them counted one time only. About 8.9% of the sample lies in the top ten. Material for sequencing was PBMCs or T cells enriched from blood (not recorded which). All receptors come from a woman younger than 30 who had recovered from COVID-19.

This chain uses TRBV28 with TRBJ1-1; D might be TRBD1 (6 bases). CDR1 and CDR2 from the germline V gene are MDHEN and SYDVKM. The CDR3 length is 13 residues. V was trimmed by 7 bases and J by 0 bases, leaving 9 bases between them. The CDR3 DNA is TGTGCCAGCACCAGGGGCTTGAACACTGAAGCTTTCTTT. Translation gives CASTRGLNTEAFF.

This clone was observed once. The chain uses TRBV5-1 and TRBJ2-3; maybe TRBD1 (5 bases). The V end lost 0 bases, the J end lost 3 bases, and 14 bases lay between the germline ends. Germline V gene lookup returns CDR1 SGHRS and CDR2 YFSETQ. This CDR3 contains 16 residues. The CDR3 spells CASSLEGARSTDTQYF. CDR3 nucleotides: TGCGCCAGCAGCTTGGAAGGGGCGCGGTCAACAGATACGCAGTATTTT.

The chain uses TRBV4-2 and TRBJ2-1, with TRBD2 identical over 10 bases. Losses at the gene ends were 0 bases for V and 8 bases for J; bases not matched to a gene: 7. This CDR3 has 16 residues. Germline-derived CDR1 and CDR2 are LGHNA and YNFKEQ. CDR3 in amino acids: CASSQDGASGGDEQFF. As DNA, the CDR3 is TGTGCCAGCAGCCAAGATGGGGCTAGCGGGGGCGATGAGCAGTTCTTC.

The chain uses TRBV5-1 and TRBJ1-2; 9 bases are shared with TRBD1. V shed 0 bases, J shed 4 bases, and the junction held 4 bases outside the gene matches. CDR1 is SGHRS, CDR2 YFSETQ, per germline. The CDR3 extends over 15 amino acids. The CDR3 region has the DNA TGCGCCAGCAGCTTGGAGACAGGGGGGACCTATGGCTACACCTTC. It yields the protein CASSLETGGTYGYTF.

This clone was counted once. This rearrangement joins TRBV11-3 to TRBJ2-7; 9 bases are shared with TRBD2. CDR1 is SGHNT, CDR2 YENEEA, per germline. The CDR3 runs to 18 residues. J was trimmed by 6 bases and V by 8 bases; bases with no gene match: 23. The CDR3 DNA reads TGTGCCAGCGCTCCGATTAACCTAGGGACTAGCCTCAGGTGCGAGCAGTACTTC. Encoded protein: CASAPINLGTSLRCEQYF.

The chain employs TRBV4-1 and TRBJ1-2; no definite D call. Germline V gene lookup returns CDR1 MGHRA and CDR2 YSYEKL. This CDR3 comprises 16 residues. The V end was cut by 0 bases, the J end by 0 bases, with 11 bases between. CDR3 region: CASSQDPVLSNYGYTF. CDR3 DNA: TGCGCCAGCAGCCAAGATCCGGTTTTATCTAACTATGGCTACACCTTC.

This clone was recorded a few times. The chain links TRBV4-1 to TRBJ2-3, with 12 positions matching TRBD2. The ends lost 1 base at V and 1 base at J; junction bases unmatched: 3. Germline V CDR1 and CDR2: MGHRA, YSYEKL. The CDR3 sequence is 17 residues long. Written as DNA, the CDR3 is TGCGCCAGCAGCCAAGGTCTAGCGGGAGGGGGCACAGATACGCAGTATTTT. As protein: CASSQGLAGGGTDTQYF.

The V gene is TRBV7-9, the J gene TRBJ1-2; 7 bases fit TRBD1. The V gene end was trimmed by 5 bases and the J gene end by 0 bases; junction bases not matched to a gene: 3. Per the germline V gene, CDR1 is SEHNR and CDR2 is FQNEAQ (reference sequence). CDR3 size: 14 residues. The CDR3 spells CASSPDRPNYGYTF. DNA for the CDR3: TGTGCCAGCAGCCCGGACAGGCCTAACTATGGCTACACCTTC.

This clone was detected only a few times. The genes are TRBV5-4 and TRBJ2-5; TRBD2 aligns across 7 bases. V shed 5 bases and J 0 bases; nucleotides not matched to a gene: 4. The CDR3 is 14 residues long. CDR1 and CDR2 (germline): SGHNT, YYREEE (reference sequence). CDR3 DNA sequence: TGTGCCAGCAGTGGGCTAGCGGACCAAGAGACCCAGTACTTC. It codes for CASSGLADQETQYF.

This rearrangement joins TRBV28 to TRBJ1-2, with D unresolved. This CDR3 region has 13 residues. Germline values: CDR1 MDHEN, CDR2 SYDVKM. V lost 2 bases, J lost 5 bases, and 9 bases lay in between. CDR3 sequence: CASSLPFLYGYTF. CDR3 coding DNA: TGTGCCAGCAGTTTACCCTTTTTGTATGGCTACACCTTC.

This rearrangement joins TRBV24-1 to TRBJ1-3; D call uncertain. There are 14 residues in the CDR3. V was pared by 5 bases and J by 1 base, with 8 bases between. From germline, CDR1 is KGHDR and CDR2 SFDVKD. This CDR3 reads CATSVLCSGNTIYF. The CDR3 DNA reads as TGTGCCACCAGTGTATTATGTTCTGGAAACACCATATATTTT.

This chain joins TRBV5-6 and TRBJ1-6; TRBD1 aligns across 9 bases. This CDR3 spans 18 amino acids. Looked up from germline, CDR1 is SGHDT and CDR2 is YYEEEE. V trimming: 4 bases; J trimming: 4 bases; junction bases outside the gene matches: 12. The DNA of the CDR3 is TGTGCCAGCAGCCCCAATACAGACAGGGGGAATTATAATTCACCCCTCCACTTT. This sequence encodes CASSPNTDRGNYNSPLHF. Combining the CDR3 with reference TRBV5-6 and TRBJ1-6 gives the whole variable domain DAGVTQSPTHLIKTRGQQVTLRCSPKSGHDTVSWYQQALGQGPQFIFQYYEEEERQRGNFPDRFSGHQFPNYSSELNVNALLLGDSALYLCASSPNTDRGNYNSPLHFGNGTRLTVT.

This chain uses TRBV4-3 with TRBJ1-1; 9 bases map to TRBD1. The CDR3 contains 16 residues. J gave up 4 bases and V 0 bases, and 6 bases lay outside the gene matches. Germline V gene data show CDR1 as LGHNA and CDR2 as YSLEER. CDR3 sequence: CASSQDPTGGSTEAFF. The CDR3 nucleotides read TGCGCCAGCAGCCAAGACCCGACAGGGGGGAGCACTGAAGCTTTCTTT.

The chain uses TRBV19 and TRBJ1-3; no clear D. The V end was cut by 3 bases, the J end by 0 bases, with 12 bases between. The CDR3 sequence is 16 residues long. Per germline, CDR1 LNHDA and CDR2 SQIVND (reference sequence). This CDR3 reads CASSIGGRLSGNTIYF. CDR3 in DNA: TGTGCCAGTAGTATTGGTGGCAGACTCTCTGGAAACACCATATATTTT.

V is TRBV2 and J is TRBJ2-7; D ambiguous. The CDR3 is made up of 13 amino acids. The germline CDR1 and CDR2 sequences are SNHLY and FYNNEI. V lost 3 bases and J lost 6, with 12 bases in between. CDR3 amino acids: CASSETGPSEQYF. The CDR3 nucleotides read TGTGCCAGCAGTGAGACTGGCCCCTCCGAGCAGTACTTC.

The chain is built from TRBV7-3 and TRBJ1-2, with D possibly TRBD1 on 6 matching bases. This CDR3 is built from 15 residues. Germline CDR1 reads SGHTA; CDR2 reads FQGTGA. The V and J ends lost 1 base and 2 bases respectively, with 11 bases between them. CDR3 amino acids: CASSLRAGANYGYTF. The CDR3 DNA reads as TGTGCCAGCAGCTTAAGGGCAGGGGCAAACTATGGCTACACCTTC.

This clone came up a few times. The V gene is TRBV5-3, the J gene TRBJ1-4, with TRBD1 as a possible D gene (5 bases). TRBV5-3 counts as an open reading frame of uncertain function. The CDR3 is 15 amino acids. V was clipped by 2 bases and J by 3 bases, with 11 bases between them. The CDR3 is CARSFDSPSNEKLFF. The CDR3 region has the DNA TGTGCCAGAAGCTTCGACAGCCCATCTAATGAAAAACTGTTTTTT.

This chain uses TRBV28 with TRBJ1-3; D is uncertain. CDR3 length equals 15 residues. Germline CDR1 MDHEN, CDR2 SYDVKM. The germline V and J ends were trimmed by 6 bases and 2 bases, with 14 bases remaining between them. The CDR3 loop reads CASSPPSPPGNTIYF. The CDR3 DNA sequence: TGTGCCAGCAGCCCCCCGTCCCCTCCTGGAAACACCATATATTTT.